The rows below give T cell receptor beta chains drawn from one sample of a study of blood T cell repertoires in COVID-19. The method was immunoSEQ multiplex PCR; TCRdb's version includes in-frame clones alone and lacks a portion of them. Altogether roughly 190,000 clones are present, around 94% being singletons, with the ten largest covering roughly 0.76%. Sequenced input: peripheral blood. All receptors come from a man aged 30 to 39 with COVID-19, enrolled during active disease. CDR3s include the opening cysteine and the closing phenylalanine or tryptophan. Fields, in order: J gene, V gene, clone size, D gene, CDR3 protein, CDR3 DNA. D genes are given only for firm matches. Clone size appears in some rows only: once, few, many, or a class for an expanded clone.

j_call: TRBJ1-2; v_call: TRBV10-3; clone_size: few; d_call: .; cdr3_aa: CAISEDSRYGYTF; cdr3_nt: TGTGCCATCAGTGAGGACAGCAGATATGGCTACACCTTC
j_call: TRBJ1-1; v_call: TRBV21-1; clone_size: .; d_call: .; cdr3_aa: CATRDTRGLGDEAFF; cdr3_nt: TGTGCCACCCGGGACACTCGAGGTTTAGGCGATGAAGCTTTCTTT
j_call: TRBJ1-2; v_call: TRBV6-5; clone_size: few; d_call: TRBD1; cdr3_aa: CASRLPTGEYTF; cdr3_nt: TGTGCCAGCAGACTACCGACAGGGGAATACACCTTC
j_call: TRBJ2-1; v_call: TRBV19; clone_size: .; d_call: .; cdr3_aa: CASSIGAYNEQFF; cdr3_nt: TGTGCCAGTAGTATAGGCGCTTACAATGAGCAGTTCTTC
j_call: TRBJ1-3; v_call: TRBV10-2; clone_size: .; d_call: .; cdr3_aa: CASSELGRGGNTIYF; cdr3_nt: TGCGCCAGCAGTGAGTTGGGGCGCGGTGGAAACACCATATATTTT
j_call: TRBJ1-5; v_call: TRBV3-1/TRBV3-2; clone_size: .; d_call: TRBD1; cdr3_aa: CASSQTGGNQPQHF; cdr3_nt: TGTGCCAGCAGCCAAACAGGGGGCAATCAGCCCCAGCATTTT
j_call: TRBJ2-5; v_call: TRBV12-3/TRBV12-4; clone_size: once; d_call: TRBD1; cdr3_aa: CASSLTGKETQYF; cdr3_nt: TGTGCCAGCAGTCTGACAGGGAAGGAGACCCAGTACTTC
j_call: TRBJ1-1; v_call: TRBV5-4; clone_size: .; d_call: .; cdr3_aa: CASSLVQGAEAFF; cdr3_nt: TGTGCCAGCAGCTTGGTTCAGGGCGCTGAAGCTTTCTTT
j_call: TRBJ1-5; v_call: TRBV6-4; clone_size: .; d_call: TRBD1; cdr3_aa: CASTHRGPGNQPQHF; cdr3_nt: TGTGCCAGCACCCACAGGGGGCCGGGCAATCAGCCCCAGCATTTT
j_call: TRBJ1-6; v_call: TRBV18; clone_size: .; d_call: TRBD1; cdr3_aa: CASLGQGNSPLHF; cdr3_nt: TGTGCCAGCTTAGGACAGGGGAATTCACCCCTCCACTTT
j_call: TRBJ2-7; v_call: TRBV5-4; clone_size: few; d_call: TRBD1; cdr3_aa: CASSLAGTGYEQYF; cdr3_nt: TGTGCCAGCAGCTTAGCCGGGACAGGATACGAGCAGTACTTC
j_call: TRBJ1-4; v_call: TRBV19; clone_size: .; d_call: TRBD1; cdr3_aa: CASTGGGGKANEKLFF; cdr3_nt: TGTGCCAGTACAGGGGGCGGCGGAAAAGCAAATGAAAAACTGTTTTTT
j_call: TRBJ2-5; v_call: TRBV7-9; clone_size: .; d_call: TRBD1; cdr3_aa: CASSLVDRVFETQYF; cdr3_nt: TGTGCCAGCAGCTTAGTAGACAGGGTGTTTGAGACCCAGTACTTC
j_call: TRBJ2-1; v_call: TRBV3-1/TRBV3-2; clone_size: .; d_call: TRBD2; cdr3_aa: CASSRILAGGRAEQFF; cdr3_nt: TGTGCCAGCAGCCGAATTTTAGCGGGGGGGCGGGCGGAGCAGTTCTTC
j_call: TRBJ2-5; v_call: TRBV11-2; clone_size: .; d_call: .; cdr3_aa: CASSRDIQGLQETQYF; cdr3_nt: TGTGCCAGCAGCCGAGACATCCAGGGATTGCAAGAGACCCAGTACTTC
j_call: TRBJ2-5; v_call: TRBV29-1; clone_size: .; d_call: TRBD1; cdr3_aa: CSVAGGGETQYF; cdr3_nt: TGCAGCGTTGCAGGGGGCGGGGAGACCCAGTACTTC
j_call: TRBJ2-1; v_call: TRBV5-1; clone_size: .; d_call: TRBD2; cdr3_aa: CASSGGLAGVYNEQFF; cdr3_nt: TGCGCCAGCAGCGGGGGACTAGCGGGGGTCTACAATGAGCAGTTCTTC
j_call: TRBJ1-4; v_call: TRBV7-5; clone_size: .; d_call: .; cdr3_aa: CVRSLPWERVEKLFF; cdr3_nt: TGTGTCAGAAGCCTCCCTTGGGAGCGCGTTGAAAAACTGTTTTTT
j_call: TRBJ1-1; v_call: TRBV7-9; clone_size: once; d_call: .; cdr3_aa: CASSRDGGNTEAFF; cdr3_nt: TGTGCCAGCAGCAGGGACGGGGGGAACACTGAAGCTTTCTTT
j_call: TRBJ1-5; v_call: TRBV29-1; clone_size: .; d_call: .; cdr3_aa: CSVVSSTNQPQHF; cdr3_nt: TGCAGCGTTGTTTCATCTACCAATCAGCCCCAGCATTTT
j_call: TRBJ1-3; v_call: TRBV28; clone_size: .; d_call: .; cdr3_aa: CASSFGQPSNTIYF; cdr3_nt: TGTGCCAGCAGTTTTGGGCAACCGAGTAACACCATATATTTT
j_call: TRBJ1-5; v_call: TRBV6-6; clone_size: .; d_call: .; cdr3_aa: CASRDSRAPNQPQHF; cdr3_nt: TGTGCCAGCAGGGACAGTAGGGCCCCCAATCAGCCCCAGCATTTT
j_call: TRBJ2-3; v_call: TRBV7-6; clone_size: .; d_call: TRBD1; cdr3_aa: CASNPGQGPSLNTDTQYF; cdr3_nt: TGTGCCAGCAACCCGGGACAGGGGCCATCCCTGAACACAGATACGCAGTATTTT
j_call: TRBJ1-1; v_call: TRBV7-3; clone_size: .; d_call: TRBD1; cdr3_aa: CASSFGQGAEAFF; cdr3_nt: TGTGCCAGCAGCTTCGGGCAGGGGGCTGAAGCTTTCTTT
j_call: TRBJ1-2; v_call: TRBV14; clone_size: .; d_call: TRBD1; cdr3_aa: CASSHSGQGLYGYTF; cdr3_nt: TGTGCCAGCAGCCATTCCGGACAGGGACTCTATGGCTACACCTTC
j_call: TRBJ1-6; v_call: TRBV5-6; clone_size: .; d_call: TRBD1; cdr3_aa: CASSSWTGNSPLHF; cdr3_nt: TGTGCCAGCAGCTCATGGACAGGAAATTCACCCCTCCACTTT
j_call: TRBJ1-2; v_call: TRBV6-5; clone_size: .; d_call: TRBD1; cdr3_aa: CASRPGQGNHTF; cdr3_nt: TGTGCCAGCAGGCCTGGACAGGGGAATCACACCTTC
j_call: TRBJ1-2; v_call: TRBV7-9; clone_size: .; d_call: .; cdr3_aa: CASSLPPTGLQNYGYTF; cdr3_nt: TGTGCCAGCAGCCTTCCCCCTACAGGGCTGCAGAACTATGGCTACACCTTC
j_call: TRBJ2-4; v_call: TRBV21-1; clone_size: .; d_call: .; cdr3_aa: CASSRLAGGWGKNIQYF; cdr3_nt: TGTGCCAGCAGCAGACTAGCGGGGGGATGGGGCAAAAACATTCAGTACTTC
j_call: TRBJ1-5; v_call: TRBV2; clone_size: .; d_call: TRBD1; cdr3_aa: CASGRQGVRNQPQHF; cdr3_nt: TGTGCCAGCGGACGACAGGGGGTCCGGAATCAGCCCCAGCATTTT
j_call: TRBJ2-7; v_call: TRBV5-4; clone_size: .; d_call: .; cdr3_aa: CASSFETDIPEQYF; cdr3_nt: TGTGCCAGCAGCTTTGAGACAGACATCCCCGAGCAGTACTTC
j_call: TRBJ1-2; v_call: TRBV19; clone_size: .; d_call: .; cdr3_aa: CATSMGQSANYGYTF; cdr3_nt: TGTGCCACCTCAATGGGGCAGAGCGCTAACTATGGCTACACCTTC
j_call: TRBJ2-5; v_call: TRBV3-1/TRBV3-2; clone_size: .; d_call: .; cdr3_aa: CASSHGGETQYF; cdr3_nt: TGTGCCAGCAGCCACGGAGGGGAGACCCAGTACTTC
j_call: TRBJ1-4; v_call: TRBV4-1; clone_size: .; d_call: .; cdr3_aa: CASTPPGTMEKLFF; cdr3_nt: TGCGCCAGCACCCCCCCGGGAACAATGGAAAAACTGTTTTTT
j_call: TRBJ1-5; v_call: TRBV3-1/TRBV3-2; clone_size: .; d_call: .; cdr3_aa: CASSQDLQGLQPQHF; cdr3_nt: TGTGCCAGCAGCCAAGATCTCCAGGGACTTCAGCCCCAGCATTTT
j_call: TRBJ2-2; v_call: TRBV12-3/TRBV12-4; clone_size: .; d_call: .; cdr3_aa: CAINRNVGGELFF; cdr3_nt: TGTGCCATCAACAGGAACGTGGGCGGGGAGCTGTTTTTT
j_call: TRBJ1-6; v_call: TRBV3-1/TRBV3-2; clone_size: .; d_call: .; cdr3_aa: CASSQGPGVNSPLHF; cdr3_nt: TGTGCCAGCAGCCAAGGTCCGGGGGTGAATTCACCCCTCCACTTT
j_call: TRBJ2-7; v_call: TRBV6-5; clone_size: .; d_call: TRBD1; cdr3_aa: CASSPRGLLGEQYF; cdr3_nt: TGTGCCAGCAGTCCCAGGGGGCTTTTAGGCGAGCAGTACTTC
j_call: TRBJ2-1; v_call: TRBV9; clone_size: .; d_call: TRBD2; cdr3_aa: CASSVVSGGAENEQFF; cdr3_nt: TGTGCCAGCAGCGTAGTGAGCGGGGGGGCGGAGAATGAGCAGTTCTTC
j_call: TRBJ1-5; v_call: TRBV2; clone_size: .; d_call: .; cdr3_aa: CASLPGHNSRGNQPQHF; cdr3_nt: TGTGCCAGCCTCCCGGGACATAATTCCAGGGGCAATCAGCCCCAGCATTTT
j_call: TRBJ2-5; v_call: TRBV9; clone_size: .; d_call: TRBD1; cdr3_aa: CASSAGQGRETQYF; cdr3_nt: TGTGCCAGCAGCGCAGGACAGGGGCGGGAGACCCAGTACTTC
j_call: TRBJ2-7; v_call: TRBV7-3; clone_size: .; d_call: TRBD1; cdr3_aa: CASSPTGGYSYEQYF; cdr3_nt: TGTGCCAGCAGCCCCACAGGGGGTTATAGCTACGAGCAGTACTTC
j_call: TRBJ2-2; v_call: TRBV7-9; clone_size: .; d_call: .; cdr3_aa: CASSLGRAATGELFF; cdr3_nt: TGTGCCAGCAGCTTAGGCAGGGCGGCCACCGGGGAGCTGTTTTTT
j_call: TRBJ1-3; v_call: TRBV6-5; clone_size: .; d_call: .; cdr3_aa: CASSQEGRSGNTIYF; cdr3_nt: TGTGCCAGCTCACAGGAAGGCCGCTCTGGAAACACCATATATTTT
j_call: TRBJ1-5; v_call: TRBV13; clone_size: .; d_call: TRBD1; cdr3_aa: CASSYRDRHPTTGCRASNQPQHF; cdr3_nt: TGTGCCAGCAGCTACCGCGACCGCCACCCTACGACAGGGTGCAGGGCGAGCAATCAGCCCCAGCATTTT